These 5 T cell receptor beta chains were sequenced from one sample in a study of T cell responses to AZD1222 COVID-19 vaccine. The assay was immunoSEQ multiplex PCR, and TCRdb's table has in-frame clones only and misses some. The table lists tens of thousands of clones, about 80% of them singletons. The material sequenced was peripheral blood, taken 28 days after the second dose of the MenACWY control vaccine. The receptors were sampled from an adult who received the MenACWY meningococcal vaccine as a control.

The chain employs TRBV6-5 and TRBJ1-5, with D tentatively TRBD1 (6 bases). The V end was cut by 5 bases, the J end by 6 bases, with 17 bases between. The CDR3 consists of 15 residues. Germline V gives CDR1 MNHEY, CDR2 SVGAGI. The CDR3 is CASSPGHPGGQPQHF. The CDR3 coding sequence is TGTGCCAGCAGTCCGGGACACCCCGGGGGTCAGCCCCAGCATTTT.

V gene TRBV6-6 combines with J gene TRBJ2-7; no clear D. V was trimmed by 7 bases and J by 5 bases, leaving 18 bases between them. Germline assignment: CDR1 MNHNY and CDR2 SVGAGI (reference sequence). This CDR3 has 14 residues. CDR3 DNA sequence: TGTGCCAGCACCATAGGGCCCCAAGACCACGAGCAGTACTTC. Its translation is CASTIGPQDHEQYF.

The genes are TRBV10-3 and TRBJ2-2; the D gene is possibly TRBD2 (6 bases). V lost 4 bases and J 1 base, leaving 7 bases between the germline ends. The CDR3 is 14 amino acids. Per the germline V gene, CDR1 is ENHRY and CDR2 is SYGVKD. Written as DNA, the CDR3 is TGTGCCATCAGTGGAGCGGGGAACACCGGGGAGCTGTTTTTT. The encoded protein is CAISGAGNTGELFF.

The chain carries TRBV5-5 and TRBJ1-1; perhaps TRBD1 as D (5 bases). The V end was cut by 1 base, the J end by 1 base, with 11 bases between. From germline, CDR1 is SGHKS and CDR2 YYEKEE (reference sequence). The CDR3 is 15 residues long. The CDR3 nucleotides are TGTGCCAGCAGCTTGCCCCCGAGGGGGAACACTGAAGCTTTCTTT. It yields the protein CASSLPPRGNTEAFF.

V gene TRBV19 combines with J gene TRBJ2-1; D is uncertain. This CDR3 is 14 amino acids long. Trimming left V 6 bases short and J 6 bases short, with 15 bases between. Germline CDR1 is LNHDA and CDR2 is SQIVND (reference sequence). The CDR3 protein is CASSQLVTVNEQFF. The CDR3 DNA sequence: TGTGCCAGTAGCCAACTTGTGACGGTCAATGAGCAGTTCTTC.